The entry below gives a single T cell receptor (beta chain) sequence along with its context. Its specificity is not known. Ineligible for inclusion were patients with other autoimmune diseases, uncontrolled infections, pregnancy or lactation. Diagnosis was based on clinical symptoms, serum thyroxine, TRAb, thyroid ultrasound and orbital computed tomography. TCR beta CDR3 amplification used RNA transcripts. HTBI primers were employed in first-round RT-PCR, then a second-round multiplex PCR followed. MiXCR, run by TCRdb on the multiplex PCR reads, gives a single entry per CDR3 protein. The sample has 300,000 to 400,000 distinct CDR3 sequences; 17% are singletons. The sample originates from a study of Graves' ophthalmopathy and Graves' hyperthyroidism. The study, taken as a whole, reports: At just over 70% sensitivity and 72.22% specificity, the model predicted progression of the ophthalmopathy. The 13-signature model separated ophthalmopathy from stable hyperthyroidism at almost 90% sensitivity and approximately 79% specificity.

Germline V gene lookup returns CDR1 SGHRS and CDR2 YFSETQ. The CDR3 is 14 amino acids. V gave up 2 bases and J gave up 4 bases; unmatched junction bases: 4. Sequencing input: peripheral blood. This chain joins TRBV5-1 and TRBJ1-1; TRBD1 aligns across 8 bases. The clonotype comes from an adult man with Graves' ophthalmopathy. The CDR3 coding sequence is TGCGCCAGCAGCTTAACCACAGGGGGCACTGAAGCTTTCTTT. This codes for CASSLTTGGTEAFF.